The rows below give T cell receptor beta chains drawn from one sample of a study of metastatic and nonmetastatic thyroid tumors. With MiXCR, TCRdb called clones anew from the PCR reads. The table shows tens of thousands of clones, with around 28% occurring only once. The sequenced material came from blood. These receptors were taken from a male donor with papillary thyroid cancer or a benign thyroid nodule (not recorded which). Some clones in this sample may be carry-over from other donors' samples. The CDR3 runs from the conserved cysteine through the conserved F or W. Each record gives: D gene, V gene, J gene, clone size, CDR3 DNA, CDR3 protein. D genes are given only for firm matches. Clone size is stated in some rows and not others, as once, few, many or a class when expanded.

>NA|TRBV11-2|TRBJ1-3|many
TGTGCCAGCAATGATTATCTACACCCACTTGGAAACACCATATATTTT
CASNDYLHPLGNTIYF
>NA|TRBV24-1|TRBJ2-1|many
TGTGCCACCAGTGATTTGCGTAGCGTGGAGATCAATGAGCAGTTCTTC
CATSDLRSVEINEQFF
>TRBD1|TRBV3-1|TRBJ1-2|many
TGTGCCAGCAGCCAGGGGACAGGGAGTATCCAGTGTACCTTC
CASSQGTGSIQCTF
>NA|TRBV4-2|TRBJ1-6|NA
TGTGCCAGCAGCAGCGGGGTGAGGTCACCCCGCAACTTT
CASSSGVRSPRNF
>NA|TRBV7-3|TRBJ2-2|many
TGTGCCAGCAGCTTATACAAAAACACCGGGGAGCTGTTTTTT
CASSLYKNTGELFF
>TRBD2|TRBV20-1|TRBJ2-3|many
TGCAGTGCAGGGCAAAGGGTAGCGGGATCAGATACGCAGTATTTT
CSAGQRVAGSDTQYF
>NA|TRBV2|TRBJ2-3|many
TGTGCCAGCAGTGATCAAGATATGACTAGCACAGATACGCAGTATTTT
CASSDQDMTSTDTQYF
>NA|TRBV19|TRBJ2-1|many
TGTGCCAGTATAGGGATTACCTACAATGAGCAGTTCTTC
CASIGITYNEQFF
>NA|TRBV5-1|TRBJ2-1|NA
TGCGCCAGCAGCTCCGGACAGAACATTGGATCCTACAATGAGCAGTTCTTC
CASSSGQNIGSYNEQFF
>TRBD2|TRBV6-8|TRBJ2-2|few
TGTGCCAGCAGATGCCTTCGGCGGGAGCCGGGCACCCGGGAGCTGTTTTTT
CASRCLRREPGTRELFF
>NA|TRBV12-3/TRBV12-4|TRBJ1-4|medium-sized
TGTGCCAGCAGCAAGACAGCCACAGGACCTGAAAAACTGTTTTTT
CASSKTATGPEKLFF
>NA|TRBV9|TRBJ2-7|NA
TGTGCCAGCAGCGGGACGGGCTCCTACGAGCAGTACTTC
CASSGTGSYEQYF
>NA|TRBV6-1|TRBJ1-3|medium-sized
TGTGCCAGCAGCCCGAAAGGGGAGGCAAACACCATATATTTT
CASSPKGEANTIYF
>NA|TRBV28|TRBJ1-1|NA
TGTGCAAGCAGTTTAAAAGGGGCTGAAGCTTTCTTT
CASSLKGAEAFF
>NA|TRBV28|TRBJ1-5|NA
TGTGCCAGCAGTTTAAACTTGGACGTGTCGGCCCAACATTTT
CASSLNLDVSAQHF
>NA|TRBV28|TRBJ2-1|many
TGTGCCAGCAGTATCAGGGATGAGCAGTTCTTC
CASSIRDEQFF
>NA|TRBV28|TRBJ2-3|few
TGTGCCAGCAGTTTTCGTCCAGGGCCTAGCACAGATACGCAGTATTTT
CASSFRPGPSTDTQYF
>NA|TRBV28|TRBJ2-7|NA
TGTGCCAGCAGTTTATATAACGTCCCGGTGGGCTCCTACGAGCAGTACTTC
CASSLYNVPVGSYEQYF
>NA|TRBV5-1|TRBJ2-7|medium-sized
TGCGCCAGCAGCTTGGTGGGGCTTCAGGACTCCTACGAGCAGTACTTC
CASSLVGLQDSYEQYF
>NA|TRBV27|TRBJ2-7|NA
TGTGCCAGCAGCCTATGTGGTTACGATCAGTACTTC
CASSLCGYDQYF
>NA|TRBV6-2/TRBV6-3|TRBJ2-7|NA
TGTGCCAGCAGTTACCCCGCCCCCTTTCGAACCGACTACGAGCAGTACTTC
CASSYPAPFRTDYEQYF
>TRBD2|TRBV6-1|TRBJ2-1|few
TGTGCCAGCAGTTGGACTAGCTCCTACAATGAGCAGTTCTTC
CASSWTSSYNEQFF